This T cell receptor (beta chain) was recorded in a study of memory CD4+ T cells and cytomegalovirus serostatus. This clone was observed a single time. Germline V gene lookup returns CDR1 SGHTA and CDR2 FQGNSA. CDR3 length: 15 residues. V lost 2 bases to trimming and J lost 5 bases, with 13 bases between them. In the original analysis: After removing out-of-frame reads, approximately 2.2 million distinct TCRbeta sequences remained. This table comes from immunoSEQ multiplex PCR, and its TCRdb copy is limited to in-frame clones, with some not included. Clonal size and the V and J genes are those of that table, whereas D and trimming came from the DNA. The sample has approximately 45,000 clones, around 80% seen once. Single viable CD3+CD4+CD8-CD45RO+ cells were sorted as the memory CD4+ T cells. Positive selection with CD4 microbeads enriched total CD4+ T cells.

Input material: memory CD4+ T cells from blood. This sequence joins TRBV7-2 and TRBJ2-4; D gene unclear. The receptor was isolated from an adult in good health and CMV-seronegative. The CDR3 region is CASSLSTQTQNIQYF. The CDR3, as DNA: TGTGCCAGCAGCTTATCGACGCAGACGCAAAACATTCAGTACTTC.